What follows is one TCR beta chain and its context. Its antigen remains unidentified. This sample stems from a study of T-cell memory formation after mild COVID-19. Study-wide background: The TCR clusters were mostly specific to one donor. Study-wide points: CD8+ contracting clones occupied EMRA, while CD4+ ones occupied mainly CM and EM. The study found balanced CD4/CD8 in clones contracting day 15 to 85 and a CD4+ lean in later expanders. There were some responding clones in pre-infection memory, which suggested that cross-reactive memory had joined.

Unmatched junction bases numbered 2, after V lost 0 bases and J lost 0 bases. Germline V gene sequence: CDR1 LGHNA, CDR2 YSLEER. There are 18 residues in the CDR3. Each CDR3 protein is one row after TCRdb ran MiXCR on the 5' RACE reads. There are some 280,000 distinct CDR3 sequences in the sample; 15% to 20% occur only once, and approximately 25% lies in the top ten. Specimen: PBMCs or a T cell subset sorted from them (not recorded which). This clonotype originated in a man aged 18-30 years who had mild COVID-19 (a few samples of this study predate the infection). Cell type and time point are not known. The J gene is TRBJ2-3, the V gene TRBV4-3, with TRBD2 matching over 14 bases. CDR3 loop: CASSQEGTSGGSTDTQYF. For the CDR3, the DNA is TGCGCCAGCAGCCAAGAAGGGACTAGCGGGGGAAGCACAGATACGCAGTATTTT.